This TCR beta chain was obtained from a study of molecular identifiers for immune sequencing clone quantification. Previously described methods and listed TCR primers were used for bulk TCR libraries. TCRdb processed the PCR reads anew with MiXCR; each CDR3 protein has one entry. The sample includes around 480,000 distinct CDR3 sequences, around a fifth of them seen just once. This clonotype was counted ten times or more. The antigen is unknown. Germline loops: CDR1 MGHDK, CDR2 SYGVNS. CDR3 length: 16 residues. With V trimmed by 1 base and J by 3 bases, 7 bases remained unmatched. Study-level points and caveats: Clone sizes could be underestimated for highly expanded clones when identical TCR molecules share a barcode.

The sequence derives from a human donor in good health. Some libraries in this study had Jurkat cell RNA spiked in. V gene TRBV25-1 combines with J gene TRBJ1-1, with 8 bases aligning to TRBD1. Sequenced: naive CD8+ T cells from blood, with Jurkat cell RNA spiked in. Subset denoted: FACS-sorted CD8+CD4-CCR7+CD45RA+ naive T cells. The CDR3 sequence is CASSESRGRLDTEAFF. The CDR3 nucleotides are TGTGCCAGCAGTGAATCCAGGGGGCGATTGGACACTGAAGCTTTCTTT.